These T cell receptor beta chains were read from a single sample in a study of Graves' ophthalmopathy and Graves' hyperthyroidism. One entry per CDR3 protein, called by TCRdb with MiXCR from the multiplex PCR reads. Of over a million distinct CDR3 sequences detected, about 36% appear once; the ten largest clones hold more than 9.5%. Material for sequencing was peripheral blood or thyroid tissue (not recorded which). Receptors originate from an adult man with Graves' hyperthyroidism. The CDR3 runs from the conserved cysteine through the conserved F or W. D genes are given only for firm matches. Only some rows state a clone size, as once, few, many or a class for expanded clones.

v_call	d_call	j_call	clone_size	cdr3_aa	cdr3_nt
TRBV10-2	TRBD1	TRBJ2-7	.	CASSLGTGKYEQYF	TGTGCCAGCAGTTTGGGGACAGGGAAGTACGAGCAGTACTTC
TRBV10-3	.	TRBJ1-5	many	CAISESRGGDQPQHF	TGTGCCATCAGTGAGTCGAGAGGGGGGGATCAGCCCCAGCATTTT
TRBV28	.	TRBJ2-7	.	CASSTNAPYEQYF	TGTGCCAGCAGCACTAACGCCCCGTACGAGCAGTACTTC
TRBV3-1	.	TRBJ2-5	few	CASSQHPYAETQYF	TGTGCCAGCAGCCAGCACCCCTATGCGGAGACCCAGTACTTC
TRBV12-3/TRBV12-4	TRBD1	TRBJ1-2	few	CASSPTGQGYGYTF	TGTGCCAGCAGTCCCACGGGACAGGGGTATGGCTACACCTTC
TRBV29-1	TRBD1	TRBJ1-4	.	CSWNRGVNEKLFF	TGCAGCTGGAACAGGGGCGTTAATGAAAAACTGTTTTTT
TRBV7-9	.	TRBJ1-1	many	CASSLLEGASEAFF	TGTGCCAGCAGCTTACTGGAAGGGGCTTCTGAAGCTTTCTTT
TRBV20-1	.	TRBJ2-7	.	CSAKGLGYEQYF	TGCAGTGCTAAGGGACTGGGCTACGAGCAGTACTTC
TRBV10-3	TRBD1	TRBJ1-1	once	CAIKGGQENTEAFF	TGTGCCATCAAGGGGGGACAGGAGAACACTGAAGCTTTCTTT
TRBV7-9	.	TRBJ1-1	.	CASSVAVGLGGTEAFF	TGTGCCAGCAGCGTTGCGGTGGGTCTCGGGGGCACTGAAGCTTTCTTT
TRBV5-1	.	TRBJ2-7	once	CASSTDRYYEQYF	TGCGCCAGCAGCACCGACAGGTACTACGAGCAGTACTTC
TRBV6-5	TRBD1	TRBJ1-1	many	CASRQGQIHTEAFF	TGTGCCAGCAGACAGGGACAGATCCACACTGAAGCTTTCTTT
TRBV7-9	.	TRBJ2-5	many	CASSLRRGEETQYF	TGTGCCAGCAGCTTACGGCGGGGAGAGGAGACCCAGTACTTC
TRBV7-9	TRBD1	TRBJ1-2	.	CASSYVPGQGRTEGYTF	TGTGCCAGCAGCTATGTCCCGGGACAGGGGCGCACTGAGGGCTACACCTTC
TRBV2	.	TRBJ2-7	many	CASSENTLGVYEQYF	TGTGCCAGCAGTGAAAACACCTTGGGAGTCTACGAGCAGTACTTC
TRBV19	.	TRBJ2-5	many	CASSQRGIAETQYF	TGTGCCAGTAGTCAAAGGGGGATAGCGGAGACCCAGTACTTC
TRBV29-1	.	TRBJ1-1	.	CSVEGLSGVGSNVGAFF	TGCAGCGTTGAAGGACTGTCTGGGGTCGGGTCGAACGTGGGCGCTTTCTTT
TRBV29-1	TRBD2	TRBJ2-3	few	CSVVGGLDTQYF	TGCAGCGTTGTGGGAGGGCTCGATACGCAGTATTTT
TRBV5-1	TRBD1	TRBJ1-6	.	CASSSTGTGGRNSPLHF	TGCGCCAGCAGCTCAACCGGGACAGGGGGACGGAATTCACCCCTCCACTTT
TRBV9	.	TRBJ1-4	.	CASSAGLANEKLFF	TGTGCCAGCAGCGCCGGACTAGCGAATGAAAAACTGTTTTTT
TRBV7-2	.	TRBJ1-3	.	CASSSWGGDTIYF	TGTGCCAGCAGCAGCTGGGGGGGGGACACCATATATTTT
TRBV19	.	TRBJ2-7	.	CARSDQRPYEQYF	TGTGCCAGGAGTGACCAGCGGCCCTACGAGCAGTACTTC
TRBV2	.	TRBJ2-7	.	CASRLQGTRSYEQYF	TGTGCCAGCAGACTACAGGGGACTAGATCCTACGAGCAGTACTTC
TRBV10-3	.	TRBJ1-2	.	CASSTTGAGYGYTF	TGTGCCAGCAGTACTACAGGTGCTGGCTATGGCTACACCTTC
TRBV12-3/TRBV12-4	TRBD1	TRBJ2-7	few	CASSRGTARRWQYF	TGTGCCAGCAGCCGAGGGACAGCGCGCCGCTGGCAGTACTTC
TRBV7-8	.	TRBJ1-2	many	CASSWGETNYGYTF	TGTGCCAGCAGTTGGGGGGAGACTAACTATGGCTACACCTTC
TRBV20-1	.	TRBJ1-1	.	CSAPEIRAIDTEAFF	TGCAGTGCTCCAGAGATCAGGGCGATTGACACTGAAGCTTTCTTC
TRBV7-9	TRBD1	TRBJ1-6	many	CASSSYRGPKYGSPLHF	TGTGCCAGCAGTTCATACAGGGGCCCCAAGTATGGTTCACCCCTCCACTTT
TRBV25-1	.	TRBJ1-6	once	CASKGGEYSPLHF	TGTGCCAGCAAGGGCGGAGAGTATTCACCCCTCCACTTT